Shown below are 14 T cell receptor beta chains from a single sample sequenced in a study of blood T cell repertoires in COVID-19. The method was immunoSEQ multiplex PCR; TCRdb's version includes in-frame clones alone and lacks a portion of them. The sample shows about 200,000 clones, about 90% of them seen only once. The sample comprised peripheral blood. The source of these receptors is a man between 18 and 29 years old with active or convalescent COVID-19.

The CDR3 loop is CASSLNGGQGADGYTF. In nucleotides, the CDR3 is TGTGCCAGCAGCTTAAACGGAGGACAGGGGGCCGATGGCTACACCTTC. The rearrangement links TRBV7-3 to TRBJ1-2; 11 nucleotides align to TRBD1. The CDR3 is 16 residues long. Germline V gene data show CDR1 as SGHTA and CDR2 as FQGTGA. V shed 1 base and J 6 bases; nucleotides not matched to a gene: 7.

This rearrangement joins TRBV19 to TRBJ1-2; D call uncertain. CDR1 LNHDA and CDR2 SQIVND come from the germline V gene (reference sequence). There are 13 residues in the CDR3. V shed 3 bases and J shed 4 bases, with 9 bases lying between them. CDR3 in amino acids: CASSMEGPYGYTF. The CDR3 DNA is TGTGCCAGTAGTATGGAGGGCCCCTATGGCTACACCTTC.

The rearrangement joins TRBV2 to TRBJ2-2; TRBD1 is a possible D gene (6 bases). Germline CDR1 reads SNHLY; CDR2 reads FYNNEI. The CDR3 contains 13 residues. With 7 bases removed from V and 7 bases from J, the gap between germline ends came to 13 bases. The CDR3 sequence: CASKNTRGGELFF. CDR3 bases: TGTGCCAGCAAGAACACCAGGGGCGGGGAGCTGTTTTTT.

CDR3 bases: TGTGCCAGTAGTATTTTCACAGGGGGCTATGGCTACACCTTC. Its translation is CASSIFTGGYGYTF. The chain links TRBV19 to TRBJ1-2; 8 positions agree with TRBD1. The V gene's germline CDR1 is LNHDA and CDR2 SQIVND (reference sequence). The CDR3 is 14 residues long. Trimming cost V 3 bases and J 4 bases; bases outside gene matches: 4. The complete variable domain, with remaining parts taken from reference TRBV19 and TRBJ1-2, reads DGGITQSPKYLFRKEGQNVTLSCEQNLNHDAMYWYRQDPGQGLRLIYYSQIVNDFQKGDIAEGYSVSREKKESFPLTVTSAQKNPTAFYLCASSIFTGGYGYTFGSGTRLTVV.

This clone was counted between two and nine times. V and J are TRBV4-1 and TRBJ1-5; D not certain. The germline CDR1 and CDR2 sequences are MGHRA and YSYEKL. This CDR3 contains 14 residues. The V gene lost 0 bases and the J gene lost 6 bases, with 9 bases spanning the gap. This CDR3 reads CASSQESWSQPQHF. DNA of the CDR3: TGCGCCAGCAGCCAAGAGTCGTGGAGTCAGCCCCAGCATTTT.

This clone turned up a few times. The V and J genes are TRBV30 and TRBJ1-3; D not certain. Germline CDR1 reads GTSNPN; CDR2 reads SVGIG (reference sequence). The CDR3 totals 15 residues. V dropped 2 bases and J dropped 0 bases, with 11 bases sitting between them. CDR3 nucleotide sequence: TGTGCCTGGAGTATTGGATGGGCCTCTGGAAACACCATATATTTT. It is translated as CAWSIGWASGNTIYF.

V gene TRBV7-2 combines with J gene TRBJ2-2; 9 positions match TRBD1. CDR3 length equals 15 residues. Germline CDR1 reads SGHTA; CDR2 reads FQGNSA. V lost 3 bases and J lost 3; bases outside the gene matches: 2. The DNA for the CDR3 is TGTGCCAGCAGCTTCGACAGGGGGTACACCGGGGAGCTGTTTTTT. Its translation: CASSFDRGYTGELFF.

The V gene is TRBV27, the J gene TRBJ2-5; D gene uncertain. Trimming cost V 0 bases and J 5 bases, with 16 bases left between them. This CDR3 comprises 16 residues. Germline V gene data show CDR1 as MNHEY and CDR2 as SMNVEV (reference sequence). This chain's CDR3 is CASSLSPLIGAETQYF. In nucleotides, the CDR3 is TGTGCCAGCAGTTTATCGCCTTTAATCGGTGCTGAGACCCAGTACTTC.

V gene TRBV19 combines with J gene TRBJ1-5; D unresolved. The V end lost 4 bases, the J end lost 3 bases, and 16 bases lay between the germline ends. The CDR3 runs to 16 residues. CDR1 is LNHDA, CDR2 SQIVND, per germline (reference sequence). This chain's CDR3 is CASSRGDTAFNQPQHF. Written as DNA, the CDR3 is TGTGCCAGTAGTAGAGGAGATACTGCCTTCAATCAGCCCCAGCATTTT.

CDR3 nucleotides: TGCGCCAGCAGCTTAGGGACAGTACCGGGGAATGAAAAACTGTTTTTT. It is translated as CASSLGTVPGNEKLFF. The chain is built from TRBV5-1 and TRBJ1-4; TRBD1 matches 7 bases. This CDR3 spans 16 amino acids. Germline CDR1 is SGHRS and CDR2 is YFSETQ. With V trimmed by 2 bases and J by 5 bases, 9 bases remained unmatched.

CDR3 in amino acids: CASSWTSSYEQYF. For the CDR3, the DNA is TGCGCCAGCAGCTGGACTAGTTCCTACGAGCAGTACTTC. The chain joins TRBV5-1 to TRBJ2-7, with 7 bases that match TRBD2. J lost 1 base, V lost 3 bases, and 1 base had no gene match. CDR3 length: 13 residues. Per the germline V gene, CDR1 is SGHRS and CDR2 is YFSETQ.

The chain combines TRBV9 with TRBJ2-7; 10 nucleotides agree with TRBD2. CDR1 and CDR2 from the germline V gene are SGDLS and YYNGEE. The CDR3 is 18 residues long. Trimming cost V 2 bases and J 2 bases; bases outside gene matches: 13. The CDR3 protein is CASSVGTSAIGGAYEQYF. CDR3 DNA sequence: TGTGCCAGCAGCGTTGGGACTAGCGCAATTGGGGGGGCCTACGAGCAGTACTTC.

V gene TRBV9 combines with J gene TRBJ2-5; 7 bases are a match to TRBD2. Germline CDR1 and CDR2: SGDLS and YYNGEE. The CDR3 totals 18 residues. The V segment lost 3 bases and the J segment 2 bases; nucleotides outside the gene matches: 16. Written as DNA, the CDR3 is TGTGCCAGCAGCGCCCTGACTAGGTTCTGCGGGAGACAAGAGACCCAGTACTTC. The encoded protein is CASSALTRFCGRQETQYF. The full variable domain, completed using reference TRBV9 and TRBJ2-5, is DSGVTQTPKHLITATGQRVTLRCSPRSGDLSVYWYQQSLDQGLQFLIQYYNGEERAKGNILERFSAQQFPDLHSELNLSSLELGDSALYFCASSALTRFCGRQETQYFGPGTRLLVL.

J is TRBJ1-6 and V is TRBV18; 7 bases are shared with TRBD1. V shed 5 bases and J 5 bases; nucleotides not matched to a gene: 3. This CDR3 spans 14 amino acids. The germline V gene has CDR1 KGHSH and CDR2 LQKENI. CDR3 amino acids: CASSIGQDNSPLHF. CDR3 DNA sequence: TGTGCCAGCTCAATCGGACAGGATAATTCACCCCTCCACTTT.